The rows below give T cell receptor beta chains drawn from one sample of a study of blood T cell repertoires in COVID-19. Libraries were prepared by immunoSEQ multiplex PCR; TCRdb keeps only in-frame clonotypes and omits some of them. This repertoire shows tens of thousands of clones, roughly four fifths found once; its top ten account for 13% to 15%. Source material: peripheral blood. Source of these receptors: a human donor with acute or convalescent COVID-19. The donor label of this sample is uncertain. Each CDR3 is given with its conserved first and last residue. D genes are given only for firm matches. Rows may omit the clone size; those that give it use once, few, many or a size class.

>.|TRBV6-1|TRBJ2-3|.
CASSEEGGPLQVLRDTQYF
TGTGCCAGCAGTGAAGAAGGGGGTCCCCTACAAGTGCTAAGGGATACGCAGTATTTT
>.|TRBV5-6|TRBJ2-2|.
CASSPTLNTGELFF
TGTGCCAGCAGCCCAACATTAAACACCGGGGAGCTGTTTTTT
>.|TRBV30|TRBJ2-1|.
CAWSRSAGEQFF
TGTGCCTGGAGCCGGTCGGCGGGGGAGCAGTTCTTC
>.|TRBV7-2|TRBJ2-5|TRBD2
CASSLGTSGRVVETQYF
TGTGCCAGCAGCTTAGGGACTAGCGGGAGGGTGGTGGAGACCCAGTACTTC
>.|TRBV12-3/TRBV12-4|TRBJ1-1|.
CASRYDTTEAFF
TGTGCCAGCAGATACGACACTACTGAAGCTTTCTTT
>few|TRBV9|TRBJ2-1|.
CASSVALDEQFF
TGTGCCAGCAGCGTAGCCTTAGATGAGCAGTTCTTC
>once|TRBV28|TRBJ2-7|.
CASSLGGYPYEQYF
TGTGCCAGCAGTTTAGGAGGGTATCCCTACGAGCAGTACTTC
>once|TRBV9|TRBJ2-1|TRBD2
CASSVTRGAWNEQFF
TGTGCCAGCAGCGTAACGCGGGGGGCGTGGAATGAGCAGTTCTTC
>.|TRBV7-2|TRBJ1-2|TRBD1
CASSDQTGLGGYTF
TGTGCCAGCAGCGACCAGACAGGGCTCGGGGGCTACACCTTC
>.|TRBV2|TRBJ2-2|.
CASSGQALSTGELFF
TGTGCCAGCAGTGGGCAGGCCCTCAGCACCGGGGAGCTGTTTTTT
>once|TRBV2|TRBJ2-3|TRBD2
CAAGGNGDTQYF
TGTGCCGCCGGGGGGAACGGAGATACGCAGTATTTT
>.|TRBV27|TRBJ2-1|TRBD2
CASSRLAGVSNEQFF
TGTGCCAGCAGTCGGCTAGCGGGAGTTTCTAATGAGCAGTTCTTC
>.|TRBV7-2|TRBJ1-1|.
CASSLGDQALGAFF
TGTGCCAGCAGCTTGGGAGACCAGGCATTGGGAGCTTTCTTT
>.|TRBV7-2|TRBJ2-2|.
CASSLAMAGGGELFF
TGTGCCAGCAGCTTAGCGATGGCTGGCGGCGGGGAGCTGTTTTTT
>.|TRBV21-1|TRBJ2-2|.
CASRENDNRTSGSALDTGELFF
TGTGCCAGCCGCGAGAATGACAACCGGACTAGCGGGAGTGCTCTGGACACCGGGGAGCTGTTTTTT